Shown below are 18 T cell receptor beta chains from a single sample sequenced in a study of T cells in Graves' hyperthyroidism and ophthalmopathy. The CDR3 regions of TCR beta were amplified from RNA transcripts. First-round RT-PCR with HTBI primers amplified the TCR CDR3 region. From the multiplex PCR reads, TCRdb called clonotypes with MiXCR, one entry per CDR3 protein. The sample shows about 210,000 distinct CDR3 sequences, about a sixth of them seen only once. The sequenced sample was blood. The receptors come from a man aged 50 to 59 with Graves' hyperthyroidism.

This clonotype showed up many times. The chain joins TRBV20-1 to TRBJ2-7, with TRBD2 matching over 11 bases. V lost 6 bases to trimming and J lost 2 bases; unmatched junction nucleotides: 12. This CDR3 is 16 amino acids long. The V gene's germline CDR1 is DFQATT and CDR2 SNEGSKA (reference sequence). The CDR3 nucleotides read TGCAGTGCCGAAGACAGGGGTAGCGGGAGGGCCTACGAGCAGTACTTC. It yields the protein CSAEDRGSGRAYEQYF.

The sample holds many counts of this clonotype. The CDR3 reads CASSLSSGLAAFLYSYNEQFF. CDR3 in DNA: TGTGCCAGCAGTTTATCCTCGGGACTAGCGGCCTTCCTGTACTCCTACAATGAGCAGTTCTTC. V and J are TRBV28 and TRBJ2-1; TRBD2 agrees at 11 bases. In germline, CDR1 is MDHEN, CDR2 SYDVKM. V was pared by 1 base and J by 0 bases, with 14 bases of the junction left unmatched. The CDR3 has 21 residues. The full variable domain, with the rest looked up from reference TRBV28 and TRBJ2-1, is DVKVTQSSRYLVKRTGEKVFLECVQDMDHENMFWYRQDPGLGLRLIYFSYDVKMKEKGDIPEGYSVSREKKERFSLILESASTNQTSMYLCASSLSSGLAAFLYSYNEQFFGPGTRLTVL.

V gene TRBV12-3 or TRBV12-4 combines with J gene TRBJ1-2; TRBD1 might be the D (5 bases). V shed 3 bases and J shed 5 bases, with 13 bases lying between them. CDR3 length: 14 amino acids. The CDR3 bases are TGTGCCAGCAGTTTCACGCAGGGATTTTATGGCTACACCTTC. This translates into CASSFTQGFYGYTF.

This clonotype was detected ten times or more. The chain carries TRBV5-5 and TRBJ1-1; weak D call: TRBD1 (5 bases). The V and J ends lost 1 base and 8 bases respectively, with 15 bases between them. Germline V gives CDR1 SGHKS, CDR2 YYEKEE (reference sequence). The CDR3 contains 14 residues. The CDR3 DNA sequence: TGTGCCAGCAGCTTGACAGGTAGTATATCGGAAGCTTTCTTT. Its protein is CASSLTGSISEAFF. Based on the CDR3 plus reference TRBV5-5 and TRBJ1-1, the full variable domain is DAGVTQSPTHLIKTRGQQVTLRCSPISGHKSVSWYQQVLGQGPQFIFQYYEKEERGRGNFPDRFSARQFPNYSSELNVNALLLGDSALYLCASSLTGSISEAFFGQGTRLTVV.

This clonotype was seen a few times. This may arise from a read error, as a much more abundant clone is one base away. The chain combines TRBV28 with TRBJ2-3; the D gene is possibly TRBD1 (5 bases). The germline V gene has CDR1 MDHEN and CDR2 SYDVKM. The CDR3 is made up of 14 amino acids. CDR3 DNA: TGTGCCAGCAGTTATGGGGCCAACACAGATACGCGGTATTTT. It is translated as CASSYGANTDTRYF.

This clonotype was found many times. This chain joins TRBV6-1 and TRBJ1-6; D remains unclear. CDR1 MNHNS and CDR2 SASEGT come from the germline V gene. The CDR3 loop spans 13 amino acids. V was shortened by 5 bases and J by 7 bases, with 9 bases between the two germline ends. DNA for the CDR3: TGTGCCAGCAGTTTTACAGCAAATTCACCCCTCCACTTT. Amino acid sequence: CASSFTANSPLHF.

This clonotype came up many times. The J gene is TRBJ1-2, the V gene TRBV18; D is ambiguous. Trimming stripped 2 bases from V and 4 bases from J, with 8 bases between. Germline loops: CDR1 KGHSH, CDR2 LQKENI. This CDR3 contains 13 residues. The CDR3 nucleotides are TGTGCCAGCTCACCAATTGAGTCCTATGGCTACACCTTC. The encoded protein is CASSPIESYGYTF.

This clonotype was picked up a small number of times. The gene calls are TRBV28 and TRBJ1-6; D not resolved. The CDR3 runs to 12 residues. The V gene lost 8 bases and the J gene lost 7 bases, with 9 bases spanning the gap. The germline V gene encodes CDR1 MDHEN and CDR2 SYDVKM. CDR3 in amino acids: CASRTANSPLHF. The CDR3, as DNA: TGTGCCAGCCGGACGGCAAATTCACCCCTCCACTTT.

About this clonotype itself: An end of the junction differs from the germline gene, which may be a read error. CDR3 amino acids: CAITDSGGESSYSEQFF. The CDR3 coding sequence is TGTGCCATCACCGATAGCGGGGGTGAGAGCTCCTACAGTGAGCAGTTCTTC. The gene calls are TRBV2 and TRBJ2-1, with 9 bases identical to TRBD2. CDR1 is SNHLY, CDR2 FYNNEI, per germline. The CDR3 has 17 amino acids.

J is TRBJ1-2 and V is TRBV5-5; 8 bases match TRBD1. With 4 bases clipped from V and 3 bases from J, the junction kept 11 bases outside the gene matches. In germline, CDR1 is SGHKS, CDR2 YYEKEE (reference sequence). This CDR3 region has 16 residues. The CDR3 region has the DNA TGTGCCAGCAGCCCACGGACAGGGAGGTTGGACTATGGCTACACCTTC. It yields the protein CASSPRTGRLDYGYTF.

The CDR3 region has the DNA TGTGCCAGCAGCTTCGACAGATCGAACACCGGGGAGCTGTTTTTT. The encoded protein is CASSFDRSNTGELFF. This chain connects TRBV13 to TRBJ2-2; D might be TRBD1 (5 bases). The V end was cut by 3 bases, the J end by 0 bases, with 8 bases between. Germline CDR1 PRHDT, CDR2 FYEKMQ (reference sequence). The CDR3 is made up of 15 amino acids. The variable domain in full, with the rest retrieved from reference TRBV13 and TRBJ2-2, is AAGVIQSPRHLIKEKRETATLKCYPIPRHDTVYWYQQGPGQDPQFLISFYEKMQSDKGSIPDRFSAQQFSDYHSELNMSSLELGDSALYFCASSFDRSNTGELFFGEGSRLTVL.

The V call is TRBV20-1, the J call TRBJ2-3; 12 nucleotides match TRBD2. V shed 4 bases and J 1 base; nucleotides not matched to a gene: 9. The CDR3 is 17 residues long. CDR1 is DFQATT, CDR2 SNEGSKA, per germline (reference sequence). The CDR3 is CSATRASGRGGTDTQYF. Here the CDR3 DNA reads TGCAGTGCTACAAGGGCTAGCGGGAGGGGGGGCACAGATACGCAGTATTTT.

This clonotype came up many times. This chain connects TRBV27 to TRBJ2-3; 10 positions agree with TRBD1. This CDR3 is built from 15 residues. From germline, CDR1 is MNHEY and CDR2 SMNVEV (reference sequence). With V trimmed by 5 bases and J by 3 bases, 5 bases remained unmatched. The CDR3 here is CASSTGQGWTDTQYF. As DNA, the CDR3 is TGTGCCAGCAGTACGGGACAGGGGTGGACAGATACGCAGTATTTT.

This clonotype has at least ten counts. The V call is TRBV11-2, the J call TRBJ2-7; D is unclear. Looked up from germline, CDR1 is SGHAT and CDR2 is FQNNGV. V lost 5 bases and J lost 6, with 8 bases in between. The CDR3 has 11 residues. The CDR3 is CASSPRTEQYF. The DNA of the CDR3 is TGTGCCAGCAGCCCTCGGACCGAGCAGTACTTC.

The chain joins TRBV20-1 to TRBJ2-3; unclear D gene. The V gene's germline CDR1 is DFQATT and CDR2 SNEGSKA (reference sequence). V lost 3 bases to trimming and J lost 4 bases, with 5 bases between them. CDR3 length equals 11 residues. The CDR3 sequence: CSASSADTQYF. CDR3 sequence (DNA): TGCAGTGCTAGTTCCGCAGATACGCAGTATTTT.

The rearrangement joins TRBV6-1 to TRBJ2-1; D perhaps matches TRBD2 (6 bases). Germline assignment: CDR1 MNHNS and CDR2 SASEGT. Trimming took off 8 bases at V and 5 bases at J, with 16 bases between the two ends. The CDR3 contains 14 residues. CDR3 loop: CASGRLGSNNEQFF. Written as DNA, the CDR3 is TGTGCCAGCGGAAGACTAGGGTCAAACAATGAGCAGTTCTTC.

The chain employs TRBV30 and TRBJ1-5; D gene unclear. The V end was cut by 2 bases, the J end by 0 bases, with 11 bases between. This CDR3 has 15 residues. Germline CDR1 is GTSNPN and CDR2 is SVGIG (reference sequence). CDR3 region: CAWSPDSYSNQPQHF. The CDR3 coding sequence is TGTGCCTGGAGTCCTGACTCTTATAGCAATCAGCCCCAGCATTTT.

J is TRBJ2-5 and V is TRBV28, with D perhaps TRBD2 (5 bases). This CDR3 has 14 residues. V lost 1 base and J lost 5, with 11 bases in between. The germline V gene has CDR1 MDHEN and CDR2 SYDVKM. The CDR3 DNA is TGTGCCAGCAGTTTATTGGCCGAGCGGGAGACCCAGTACTTC. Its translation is CASSLLAERETQYF.